One and the same sample provided the 25 T cell receptor beta chains below, sequenced in a study of cytomegalovirus exposure and HLA in healthy donors. 60 Vbeta and 13 Jbeta primers were used in PCR. The assay was immunoSEQ multiplex PCR, and TCRdb's table has in-frame clones only and misses some. Among fewer than 250,000 clones listed, around 86% were seen once. The sequenced material came from PBMCs. All receptors come from a woman aged 45-65 years in good health and CMV-seropositive.

The chain couples TRBV7-8 to TRBJ2-7, with 8 bases that match TRBD1. Per the germline V gene, CDR1 is SGHVS and CDR2 is FQNEAQ. J lost 3 bases, V lost 0 bases, and 7 bases had no gene match. This CDR3 contains 16 residues. The CDR3 reads CASSLAGTGKGYEQYF. CDR3 in DNA: TGTGCCAGCAGCTTAGCGGGGACAGGAAAGGGCTACGAGCAGTACTTC.

The chain is built from TRBV19 and TRBJ2-3; D might be TRBD2 (6 bases). V was pared by 1 base and J by 1 base, with 6 bases between. CDR3 length: 14 amino acids. CDR1 and CDR2 from the germline V gene are LNHDA and SQIVND (reference sequence). This chain's CDR3 is CASSIASGTDTQYF. The CDR3 DNA is TGTGCCAGTAGTATAGCTAGCGGCACAGATACGCAGTATTTT.

This chain uses TRBV4-2 with TRBJ2-5, with 7 bases aligning to TRBD1. CDR3 size: 15 residues. The germline V gene has CDR1 LGHNA and CDR2 YNFKEQ. V lost 1 base, J lost 5 bases, and 7 bases stayed unmatched. The CDR3 nucleotides are TGTGCCAGCAGCCAAGCTGGGACAGTGGCTGAGACCCAGTACTTC. Encoded protein: CASSQAGTVAETQYF.

The table lists this clone with a few counts. The chain combines TRBV7-8 with TRBJ2-7; 11 nucleotides agree with TRBD2. This CDR3 region has 15 residues. The trim removed 5 bases at V and 1 base at J, leaving 4 bases unmatched. Germline loops: CDR1 SGHVS, CDR2 FQNEAQ. CDR3 region: CASSARLAGSYEQYF. The CDR3 nucleotides read TGTGCCAGCAGCGCCCGACTAGCGGGGTCCTACGAGCAGTACTTC.

This rearrangement joins TRBV18 to TRBJ2-7, with 7 bases lining up with TRBD2. The trim removed 5 bases at V and 0 bases at J, leaving 4 bases unmatched. Looked up from germline, CDR1 is KGHSH and CDR2 is LQKENI. The CDR3 spans 14 residues. This CDR3 reads CASSAGGTSYEQYF. CDR3 DNA sequence: TGTGCCAGCTCAGCCGGGGGGACCTCCTACGAGCAGTACTTC. The full variable domain, rest sourced from reference TRBV18 and TRBJ2-7, is NAGVMQNPRHLVRRRGQEARLRCSPMKGHSHVYWYRQLPEEGLKFMVYLQKENIIDESGMPKERFSAEFPKEGPSILRIQQVVRGDSAAYFCASSAGGTSYEQYFGPGTRLTVT.

This clone has just a few counts. V is TRBV15 and J is TRBJ1-5; D not certain. The CDR3 totals 12 residues. Germline CDR1 LNHNV, CDR2 YYDKDF (reference sequence). V was clipped by 4 bases and J by 7 bases, with 8 bases between them. CDR3 residues: CATSNPGQPQHF. The CDR3 DNA sequence: TGTGCCACCAGCAATCCGGGACAGCCCCAGCATTTT.

In regard to this clone: Additional DNA sequences in this sample encode the identical CDR3. The chain links TRBV4-3 to TRBJ1-4, with 10 positions matching TRBD1. Germline V lookup: CDR1 LGHNA, CDR2 YSLEER. The V and J ends lost 8 bases and 8 bases, in that order; junction bases with no gene match: 5. The CDR3 extends over 13 amino acids. CDR3 in DNA: TGCGCCAGCTCCCGGGACAGGGGCGAAAAACTGTTTTTT. Its translation is CASSRDRGEKLFF.

The V gene is TRBV6-1, the J gene TRBJ1-1, with 8 nucleotides matching TRBD1. This CDR3 is 16 amino acids long. With 3 bases clipped from V and 1 base from J, the junction kept 7 bases outside the gene matches. Germline V gives CDR1 MNHNS, CDR2 SASEGT. CDR3 bases: TGTGCCAGCAGTGACAGGGGGCTCTCCCAGAACACTGAAGCTTTCTTT. It specifies CASSDRGLSQNTEAFF.

On this clone itself: Germline and junction disagree at one end, which may indicate a read error. V gene TRBV7-9 combines with J gene TRBJ1-6; D possibly corresponds to TRBD1 (5 bases). From germline, CDR1 is SEHNR and CDR2 FQNEAQ (reference sequence). This CDR3 spans 16 amino acids. CDR3 sequence (DNA): TGTTCCAGCAGCTTAGGGGCGGGGGGTCCCAATTCACCCCTCCACTTT. It translates to CSSSLGAGGPNSPLHF. The full variable domain, rest sourced from reference TRBV7-9 and TRBJ1-6, is DTGVSQNPRHKITKRGQNVTFRCDPISEHNRLYWYRQTLGQGPEFLTYFQNEAQLEKSRLLSDRFSAERPKGSFSTLEIQRTEQGDSAMYLCSSSLGAGGPNSPLHFGNGTRLTVT.

The chain is built from TRBV28 and TRBJ2-3; D uncertain. The germline CDR1 and CDR2 sequences are MDHEN and SYDVKM. This CDR3 contains 13 residues. With 5 bases removed from V and 1 base from J, the gap between germline ends came to 7 bases. The CDR3 nucleotides read TGTGCCAGCAGTCTCGCGGGCACAGATACGCAGTATTTT. Its translation is CASSLAGTDTQYF.

The chain employs TRBV9 and TRBJ1-1, with D perhaps matching TRBD1 (6 bases). The germline V gene encodes CDR1 SGDLS and CDR2 YYNGEE. V lost 4 bases to trimming and J lost 3 bases, with 16 bases between them. The CDR3 is 15 residues long. The CDR3 spells CASSTSGGAYTEAFF. The CDR3 nucleotides are TGTGCCAGCAGCACGTCGGGGGGGGCTTACACTGAAGCTTTCTTT.

The V and J genes are TRBV6-1 and TRBJ2-5, with unresolved D. The V and J ends lost 3 bases and 1 base respectively, with 6 bases between them. There are 13 residues in the CDR3. CDR1 is MNHNS and CDR2 is SASEGT in the germline V gene. This CDR3 is CASSDYFQETQYF. CDR3 in DNA: TGTGCCAGCAGTGATTACTTCCAAGAGACCCAGTACTTC.

This chain links TRBV4-3 with TRBJ1-5; D is undetermined. Germline values: CDR1 LGHNA, CDR2 YSLEER. This CDR3 comprises 13 residues. The V end lost 0 bases, the J end lost 6 bases, and 6 bases lay between the germline ends. The DNA of the CDR3 is TGCGCCAGCAGCCAAGAATTGAGTCAGCCCCAGCATTTT. This sequence encodes CASSQELSQPQHF.

This clone was counted a single time. The chain combines TRBV28 with TRBJ2-3; weak D call: TRBD2 (5 bases). Trimming stripped 7 bases from V and 2 bases from J, with 10 bases between. The CDR3 has 13 amino acids. Germline V gives CDR1 MDHEN, CDR2 SYDVKM. The CDR3 region has the DNA TGTGCCAGCACCCCGCGGGTCACAGATACGCAGTATTTT. Its protein product is CASTPRVTDTQYF.

The chain is built from TRBV9 and TRBJ2-5; D gene ambiguous. Trimming removed 7 bases at V and 2 bases at J, with 12 bases between. Germline CDR1 and CDR2: SGDLS and YYNGEE. The CDR3 sequence is 13 residues long. This CDR3 reads CASQKHEQETQYF. The CDR3 coding sequence is TGTGCCAGCCAGAAACACGAACAAGAGACCCAGTACTTC.

The CDR3 here is CASSFSPAKKQRNEQFF. Written as DNA, the CDR3 is TGTGCCAGCAGCTTCTCCCCCGCGAAGAAACAGCGGAATGAGCAGTTCTTC. This chain links TRBV7-3 with TRBJ2-1, with D perhaps TRBD2 (5 bases). From germline, CDR1 is SGHTA and CDR2 FQGTGA. The CDR3 is 17 amino acids. V lost 3 bases to trimming and J lost 7 bases, with 22 bases between them.

This sequence joins TRBV7-3 and TRBJ1-1; tentatively, D is TRBD1 (5 bases). Germline V CDR1 and CDR2: SGHTA, FQGTGA. V dropped 5 bases and J dropped 3 bases, with 13 bases sitting between them. The length of the CDR3 is 14 residues. The CDR3 here is CASSATGPHTEAFF. CDR3 DNA sequence: TGTGCCAGCAGCGCAACAGGCCCCCACACTGAAGCTTTCTTT. Complete variable domain (other parts from reference TRBV7-3 and TRBJ1-1): GAGVSQTPSNKVTEKGKYVELRCDPISGHTALYWYRQSLGQGPEFLIYFQGTGAADDSGLPNDRFFAVRPEGSVSTLKIQRTERGDSAVYLCASSATGPHTEAFFGQGTRLTVV.

The J gene is TRBJ2-7, the V gene TRBV4-1; 7 bases fit TRBD2. Germline V gene sequence: CDR1 MGHRA, CDR2 YSYEKL. The CDR3 is 17 residues long. The V gene end was trimmed by 1 base and the J gene end by 2 bases; junction bases not matched to a gene: 11. The CDR3: CASSQAPLGGEAYEQYF. CDR3 in DNA: TGCGCCAGCAGCCAAGCGCCTCTGGGAGGGGAGGCCTACGAGCAGTACTTC.

The chain carries TRBV6-6 and TRBJ2-1, with 14 nucleotides matching TRBD2. This CDR3 has 14 amino acids. CDR1 and CDR2 (germline): MNHNY, SVGAGI (reference sequence). V dropped 6 bases and J dropped 14; count of bases not matched to a gene: 9. This CDR3 is CASRGGTSGGKEFF. In DNA form, the CDR3 reads TGTGCCAGCAGAGGCGGGACTAGCGGGGGCAAGGAGTTCTTC.

This chain links TRBV5-1 with TRBJ1-1; D gene ambiguous. V lost 5 bases to trimming and J lost 0 bases, with 14 bases between them. Germline V lookup: CDR1 SGHRS, CDR2 YFSETQ. The CDR3 length is 15 residues. CDR3 coding DNA: TGCGCCAGCAGGTTAGCCCCAAATATGAACACTGAAGCTTTCTTT. This gives the protein CASRLAPNMNTEAFF.

The chain uses TRBV2 and TRBJ2-1; 11 nucleotides match TRBD1. V dropped 6 bases and J dropped 9; count of bases not matched to a gene: 10. This CDR3 has 15 amino acids. The germline V gene encodes CDR1 SNHLY and CDR2 FYNNEI. CDR3 protein: CASRRTGGARGEQFF. The DNA for the CDR3 is TGTGCCAGCAGGCGGACAGGGGGCGCCCGTGGTGAGCAGTTCTTC.

The chain is built from TRBV28 and TRBJ1-4, with D possibly matching TRBD1 (5 bases). The CDR3 covers 15 residues. The V gene lost 5 bases and the J gene lost 0 bases, with 10 bases spanning the gap. Germline values: CDR1 MDHEN, CDR2 SYDVKM. Written as DNA, the CDR3 is TGTGCCAGCAGTCCATACAGGACAACTAATGAAAAACTGTTTTTT. Protein sequence: CASSPYRTTNEKLFF.

This clone came up a few times. The CDR3 DNA follows: TGTGCCAGCAGCTTGGGAGGTAATAGCAATCAGCCCCAGCATTTT. It codes for CASSLGGNSNQPQHF. The V and J genes are TRBV7-9 and TRBJ1-5; no clear D gene. CDR3 size: 15 residues. V shed 3 bases and J shed 0 bases, with 9 bases lying between them. Germline assignment: CDR1 SEHNR and CDR2 FQNEAQ (reference sequence).

The chain uses TRBV5-4 and TRBJ2-5; TRBD2 agrees at 11 bases. The CDR3 runs 13 residues. V gave up 5 bases and J gave up 5 bases; unmatched junction bases: 2. The V gene's germline CDR1 is SGHNT and CDR2 YYREEE (reference sequence). CDR3 loop: CASSWTSGETQYF. The DNA for the CDR3 is TGTGCCAGCAGTTGGACTAGCGGGGAGACCCAGTACTTC.

The chain recombines TRBV7-2 with TRBJ2-1, with D unresolved. Germline CDR1 and CDR2: SGHTA and FQGNSA. The germline V and J ends were trimmed by 4 bases and 6 bases, with 13 bases remaining between them. CDR3 length: 14 residues. The chain's CDR3 is CASSYRQAGNEQFF. CDR3 nucleotide sequence: TGTGCCAGCAGCTACCGCCAGGCTGGCAATGAGCAGTTCTTC. The full variable domain, rest sourced from reference TRBV7-2 and TRBJ2-1, is GAGVSQSPSNKVTEKGKDVELRCDPISGHTALYWYRQSLGQGLEFLIYFQGNSAPDKSGLPSDRFSAERTGGSVSTLTIQRTQQEDSAVYLCASSYRQAGNEQFFGPGTRLTVL.